The clone carrying this T cell receptor (beta chain) has just a few counts. The antigen is not known. The record originates from a study of tumor-infiltrating lymphocytes in localized non-small cell lung cancer. Study in general: Several tumor histologies, both smoking statuses, and some post-neoadjuvant chemotherapy samples were included. Findings and caveats of the study: Immunotypes IM1 and IM2 had similar TCR-derived T-cell fractions. TCR sequencing covered a subset of patients with enough tissue. Technical variation could not be separated from intratumor heterogeneity here.

V dropped 7 bases and J dropped 7 bases, with 7 bases sitting between them. Germline V CDR1 and CDR2: MNHEY, SVGAGI. The CDR3 extends over 11 amino acids. Some clones are missing from TCRdb's copy, which holds only in-frame ones; the method was immunoSEQ multiplex PCR. Of some 13,000 clones in the sample, around four fifths were seen once. The chain is built from TRBV6-5 and TRBJ2-2; D not resolved. Material: uninvolved lung tissue not adjacent to the tumor. This clonotype originated in a human donor with non-small cell lung cancer. CDR3 nucleotides: TGTGCCAGCACCAGTTTCGGGGAGCTGTTTTTT. Its translation is CASTSFGELFF.